One and the same sample provided the 25 T cell receptor beta chains below, sequenced in a study of shared clonotypes between healthy human individuals. Clones were read by immunoSEQ multiplex PCR, and TCRdb kept only the in-frame ones, dropping some. This table has approximately 1,000,000 clones, 70% to 85% appearing once. Sequences were obtained from memory CD4+ T cells from PBMCs. Subset denoted: CD45RA-negative fraction. These TCRs come from a man in his late teens or twenties in good health. Some clones in this sample may be carry-over from other donors' samples.

The chain joins TRBV28 to TRBJ1-1; D remains ambiguous. The CDR3 runs to 16 residues. Trimming left V 6 bases short and J 1 base short, with 18 bases between. The germline gives CDR1 MDHEN, CDR2 SYDVKM. The CDR3 loop is CASRDWVGGGNTEAFF. The CDR3 coding sequence is TGTGCCAGCAGGGACTGGGTAGGAGGTGGGAACACTGAAGCTTTCTTT.

The genes are TRBV5-1 and TRBJ2-2, with D possibly being TRBD2 (5 bases). The germline V gene encodes CDR1 SGHRS and CDR2 YFSETQ. The CDR3 is made up of 16 amino acids. V gave up 0 bases and J gave up 7 bases, with 16 bases separating them. The DNA of the CDR3 is TGCGCCAGCAGCTTGGGACGGAGGCTTTACGGCGGGGAGCTGTTTTTT. Amino acid sequence: CASSLGRRLYGGELFF.

As regards this clone: The same CDR3 can be traced to other DNA sequences in this sample. Here the CDR3 reads CASSLTGGEQYF. CDR3 nucleotides: TGTGCCAGCAGCTTAACGGGCGGCGAGCAGTACTTC. The chain employs TRBV7-3 and TRBJ2-7; the D is unclear. The ends were cut back, 0 bases at V and 6 bases at J, with 6 bases in the middle. Per the germline V gene, CDR1 is SGHTA and CDR2 is FQGTGA. The CDR3 spans 12 residues.

This clone was detected once. The chain combines TRBV7-2 with TRBJ1-5; possible D gene TRBD1, 6 bases. The CDR3 runs to 16 residues. Deletions cut 4 bases from V and 1 base from J, with 14 bases between. Germline CDR1 SGHTA, CDR2 FQGNSA. The DNA for the CDR3 is TGTGCCAGCAGCTCCTATCGAACAGGGAGCAATCAGCCCCAGCATTTT. Translating gives CASSSYRTGSNQPQHF.

This clone was seen a handful of times. The chain couples TRBV13 to TRBJ2-5; TRBD2 agrees at 11 bases. The CDR3 is made up of 17 amino acids. CDR1 and CDR2 (germline): PRHDT, FYEKMQ (reference sequence). The trim removed 0 bases at V and 3 bases at J, leaving 6 bases unmatched. The DNA of the CDR3 is TGTGCCAGCAGCTTAGGCGGGGGACTAGCGGAAGAAGAGACCCAGTACTTC. This translates into CASSLGGGLAEEETQYF.

The V call is TRBV6-1, the J call TRBJ1-2; weak D call: TRBD1 (5 bases). Germline V gene sequence: CDR1 MNHNS, CDR2 SASEGT. V dropped 3 bases and J dropped 4 bases, with 12 bases sitting between them. The CDR3 is 14 amino acids. CDR3 sequence (DNA): TGTGCCAGCAGTGAGTCCAGGGTAGGCTATGGCTACACCTTC. It encodes CASSESRVGYGYTF.

Comment on this clone: Possible read error: a much larger clone is one base away. The CDR3 nucleotides read TGTGCCTGGAGTTCCGGGACTAGCGAGGACGATGAGCAGTTCTTC. It specifies CAWSSGTSEDDEQFF. J is TRBJ2-1 and V is TRBV30; TRBD2 agrees at 10 bases. CDR3 length: 15 residues. Germline V CDR1 and CDR2: GTSNPN, SVGIG (reference sequence). V lost 2 bases and J lost 8; bases outside the gene matches: 9.

On this clone itself: A far larger clone is just one base off, so this is likely a read error. J is TRBJ2-2 and V is TRBV4-1; 10 bases are shared with TRBD1. The CDR3 extends over 18 amino acids. J was trimmed by 9 bases and V by 2 bases; bases with no gene match: 15. Germline CDR1 reads MGHRA; CDR2 reads YSYEKL. The CDR3 region is CASSQRSRQGAYSRELFF. The CDR3 coding sequence is TGCGCCAGCAGCCAAAGGTCCCGACAGGGGGCATATAGCAGGGAGCTGTTTTTT.

This chain uses TRBV5-1 with TRBJ2-1; a possible D gene is TRBD2 (5 bases). The CDR3 sequence is 14 residues long. The germline V gene encodes CDR1 SGHRS and CDR2 YFSETQ. V lost 0 bases and J lost 7, with 11 bases in between. The CDR3 DNA reads TGCGCCAGCAGCTTGGGAGGGAGAATAAATGAGCAGTTCTTC. This sequence encodes CASSLGGRINEQFF.

This chain connects TRBV11-2 to TRBJ2-1, with D uncertain. This CDR3 is built from 13 residues. With 7 bases removed from V and 8 bases from J, the gap between germline ends came to 15 bases. Germline V gene data show CDR1 as SGHAT and CDR2 as FQNNGV. For the CDR3, the DNA is TGTGCCAGCACCCGGTCCGCGATCGATGAGCAGTTCTTC. It codes for CASTRSAIDEQFF. Full variable domain (missing parts from reference TRBV11-2 and TRBJ2-1): EAGVAQSPRYKIIEKRQSVAFWCNPISGHATLYWYQQILGQGPKLLIQFQNNGVVDDSQLPKDRFSAERLKGVDSTLKIQPAKLEDSAVYLCASTRSAIDEQFFGPGTRLTVL.

V and J are TRBV13 and TRBJ2-7, with a weak D call TRBD1 (5 bases). The V and J ends lost 5 bases and 0 bases respectively, with 11 bases between them. The CDR3 length is 14 residues. Germline loops: CDR1 PRHDT, CDR2 FYEKMQ (reference sequence). CDR3 bases: TGTGCCAGCAGCCTCAGGGTGAGCTCCTACGAGCAGTACTTC. Translating it yields CASSLRVSSYEQYF.

The V call is TRBV7-6, the J call TRBJ2-3; 7 bases match TRBD2. The CDR3 is 15 amino acids. The ends lost 0 bases at V and 5 bases at J; junction bases unmatched: 5. The germline CDR1 and CDR2 sequences are SGHVS and FNYEAQ. The CDR3: CASSLAGGPGDTQYF. As DNA, the CDR3 is TGTGCCAGCAGCTTAGCGGGAGGGCCTGGAGATACGCAGTATTTT. The full variable domain, completed using reference TRBV7-6 and TRBJ2-3, is GAGVSQSPRYKVTKRGQDVALRCDPISGHVSLYWYRQALGQGPEFLTYFNYEAQQDKSGLPNDRFSAERPEGSISTLTIQRTEQRDSAMYRCASSLAGGPGDTQYFGPGTRLTVL.

The V gene is TRBV7-2, the J gene TRBJ2-7; 7 bases are a match to TRBD1. Germline CDR1 and CDR2: SGHTA and FQGNSA. This CDR3 contains 15 residues. The V segment lost 4 bases and the J segment 6 bases; nucleotides outside the gene matches: 12. The CDR3 is CASSSPTSTGREQYF. CDR3 in DNA: TGTGCCAGCAGCTCACCGACTTCGACAGGGCGCGAGCAGTACTTC.

The V call is TRBV6-5, the J call TRBJ2-1; 13 nucleotides align to TRBD2. V lost 8 bases, J lost 9 bases, and 10 bases stayed unmatched. This CDR3 is 15 amino acids long. CDR1 MNHEY and CDR2 SVGAGI come from the germline V gene. CDR3 DNA sequence: TGTGCCAGCGGATTCGGGACTAGCGGGATGGGTGAGCAGTTCTTC. Its protein product is CASGFGTSGMGEQFF.

As regards this clone: The sample has other DNA sequences that encode this CDR3 too. This rearrangement joins TRBV5-1 to TRBJ2-1; 10 bases fit TRBD1. V lost 0 bases and J lost 4; bases outside the gene matches: 1. The germline V gene encodes CDR1 SGHRS and CDR2 YFSETQ. The CDR3 is 15 residues long. This CDR3 is CASSLGTGGYNEQFF. The CDR3 bases are TGCGCCAGCAGCTTGGGGACAGGGGGATACAATGAGCAGTTCTTC. The full variable domain, with the rest looked up from reference TRBV5-1 and TRBJ2-1, is KAGVTQTPRYLIKTRGQQVTLSCSPISGHRSVSWYQQTPGQGLQFLFEYFSETQRNKGNFPGRFSGRQFSNSRSEMNVSTLELGDSALYLCASSLGTGGYNEQFFGPGTRLTVL.

This clone appeared many times. The sample has other DNA sequences that encode this CDR3 too. The chain is built from TRBV4-3 and TRBJ1-1, with D uncertain. Trimming cost V 1 base and J 4 bases, with 13 bases left between them. The CDR3 is 15 residues long. From germline, CDR1 is LGHNA and CDR2 YSLEER. CDR3 region: CASSQVGSHPTEAFF. CDR3 sequence (DNA): TGCGCCAGCAGCCAAGTGGGCAGTCACCCCACTGAAGCTTTCTTT.

V gene TRBV2 combines with J gene TRBJ2-3; D could derive from TRBD1 or TRBD2 (6 bases each). Germline V lookup: CDR1 SNHLY, CDR2 FYNNEI. The V gene lost 6 bases and the J gene lost 2 bases, with 21 bases spanning the gap. The CDR3 consists of 17 residues. CDR3 in amino acids: CASSFSGGRGFTDTQYF. The DNA of the CDR3 is TGTGCCAGCAGCTTTTCTGGGGGGCGCGGATTCACAGATACGCAGTATTTT.

This chain connects TRBV20-1 to TRBJ2-1; D gene unclear. Germline values: CDR1 DFQATT, CDR2 SNEGSKA (reference sequence). V lost 6 bases, J lost 9 bases, and 9 bases lay in between. This CDR3 is built from 10 residues. The CDR3 DNA reads TGCAGTGCGGCATCTGGTGAGCAGTTCTTC. Protein product: CSAASGEQFF.

The V call is TRBV12-5, the J call TRBJ2-1, with a weak D call TRBD2 (6 bases). V was pared by 5 bases and J by 5 bases, with 16 bases between. The CDR3 has 15 amino acids. Germline CDR1 reads LGHNT; CDR2 reads FRNRAP. CDR3 DNA sequence: TGTGCTAGTGGTGAGGGACTTCGGAGGGACAATGAGCAGTTCTTC. Translation: CASGEGLRRDNEQFF.

The chain uses TRBV2 and TRBJ2-2, with D uncertain. This CDR3 region has 14 residues. Per germline, CDR1 SNHLY and CDR2 FYNNEI. The germline V and J ends were trimmed by 4 bases and 0 bases, with 6 bases remaining between them. The CDR3 region is CASSGPPNTGELFF. Written as DNA, the CDR3 is TGTGCCAGCAGTGGTCCACCGAACACCGGGGAGCTGTTTTTT.

This sequence joins TRBV20-1 and TRBJ2-3; no clear D. Trimming pared 8 bases from V and 5 bases from J, leaving 8 bases between. The CDR3 runs 10 residues. Germline CDR1 and CDR2: DFQATT and SNEGSKA (reference sequence). CDR3 in DNA: TGCAGTCCCACGGGAGATACGCAGTATTTT. Translated, it gives CSPTGDTQYF.

The rearrangement links TRBV10-2 to TRBJ2-3, with D possibly being TRBD2 (6 bases). The CDR3 totals 17 residues. V lost 0 bases and J lost 4, with 17 bases in between. Germline CDR1 reads WSHSY; CDR2 reads SAAADI. CDR3 nucleotides: TGCGCCAGCAGTGAGTCAGGTCCGGGACTTAGACCAGATACGCAGTATTTT. Amino acids: CASSESGPGLRPDTQYF.

The chain has TRBV7-6 and TRBJ1-1; unclear D gene. The CDR3 totals 15 residues. The germline V gene encodes CDR1 SGHVS and CDR2 FNYEAQ. Deletions cut 2 bases from V and 0 bases from J, with 10 bases between. CDR3 sequence reads: CASSLLGSLNTEAFF. As DNA, the CDR3 is TGTGCCAGCAGCTTATTGGGCAGTCTGAACACTGAAGCTTTCTTT.

The chain employs TRBV28 and TRBJ2-7, with 8 bases aligning to TRBD1. The junction had 7 bases not matched to a gene; V was cut back by 4 bases and J by 2 bases. The germline gives CDR1 MDHEN, CDR2 SYDVKM. The CDR3 consists of 15 residues. CDR3 amino acids: CASSSGQVGTYEQYF. Written as DNA, the CDR3 is TGTGCCAGCAGTTCGGGACAGGTTGGCACCTACGAGCAGTACTTC.

The chain uses TRBV2 and TRBJ1-2; D ambiguous. Between the trimmed V and J ends, which lost 2 bases and 3 bases, there was a span of 10 bases. Per the germline V gene, CDR1 is SNHLY and CDR2 is FYNNEI. This CDR3 is built from 14 residues. CDR3 in amino acids: CASSESGVYYGYTF. The DNA for the CDR3 is TGTGCCAGCAGTGAATCTGGGGTTTACTATGGCTACACCTTC.